This T cell receptor (beta chain) derives from a study of T-cell memory formation after mild COVID-19. Study outcomes and limitations: Specificity for SARS-CoV-2 was not confirmed among the second-wave clones peaking on day 37.

This CDR3 region has 20 residues. Germline V CDR1 and CDR2: SQVTM, ANQGSEA. Unmatched junction bases numbered 23, after V lost 6 bases and J lost 2 bases. This clonotype was detected only a few times. Antigen: not known. TCRdb reprocessed the 5' RACE reads with MiXCR, giving one entry per CDR3 protein. Of 500,000 to 600,000 distinct CDR3 sequences listed, around 17% are singletons. The TCR was taken from an adult woman who had mild COVID-19 (a few samples of this study predate the infection). Cell type and time point are not known. The J gene is TRBJ2-1, the V gene TRBV29-1, with 9 bases that match TRBD1. The sample was PBMCs or a T cell subset sorted from them (not recorded which). The CDR3 DNA is TGCAGCGTCGCCCACCGGGACAGGGAGCGCCCAAAGCAAACCTACAATGAGCAGTTCTTC. Translating gives CSVAHRDRERPKQTYNEQFF.